This TCR beta chain was identified during a study of T-cell memory formation after mild COVID-19. Germline CDR1 DFQATT, CDR2 SNEGSKA (reference sequence). This CDR3 has 14 residues. Trimming shortened V by 1 base and J by 6 bases, and 13 bases separated the two germline ends. This clonotype was found a few times. TCRdb called the 5' RACE reads again in MiXCR, with one record for every CDR3 protein. The sample yields approximately 500,000 distinct CDR3 sequences, 25% seen once. The receptor comes from an adult woman who had mild COVID-19 (a few samples of this study predate the infection). Cell type and time point are not known. The rearrangement joins TRBV20-1 to TRBJ2-1, with D perhaps TRBD2 (6 bases). Sample: PBMCs or a T cell subset sorted from them (not recorded which). The CDR3 spells CSARGLVVGNEQFF. CDR3 sequence (DNA): TGCAGTGCTAGAGGACTAGTCGTCGGCAATGAGCAGTTCTTC.